This T cell receptor beta chain was documented in a study of T cells in Graves' hyperthyroidism and ophthalmopathy. CDR1 and CDR2 from the germline V gene are SQVTM and ANQGSEA. This CDR3 has 11 residues. V dropped 4 bases and J dropped 0 bases, with 3 bases sitting between them. The source material, RNA transcripts, was used to amplify TCR beta CDR3 regions. During a first-round RT-PCR of the TCR CDR3, the HTBI primer set was used. Each CDR3 protein gets one entry after TCRdb re-called the multiplex PCR reads with MiXCR. The profile shows about 480,000 distinct CDR3 sequences, approximately 15% of them singletons. In its sample, this clonotype was seen many times.

The sequence was collected from a woman in her late teens or twenties with Graves' hyperthyroidism. The chain links TRBV29-1 to TRBJ1-1; D gene ambiguous. The sequencing input was blood. In nucleotides, the CDR3 is TGCAGCGTTGGATTGAACACTGAAGCTTTCTTT. Residues: CSVGLNTEAFF. The complete variable domain, with remaining parts taken from reference TRBV29-1 and TRBJ1-1, reads SAVISQKPSRDICQRGTSLTIQCQVDSQVTMMFWYRQQPGQSLTLIATANQGSEATYESGFVIDKFPISRPNLTFSTLTVSNMSPEDSSIYLCSVGLNTEAFFGQGTRLTVV.